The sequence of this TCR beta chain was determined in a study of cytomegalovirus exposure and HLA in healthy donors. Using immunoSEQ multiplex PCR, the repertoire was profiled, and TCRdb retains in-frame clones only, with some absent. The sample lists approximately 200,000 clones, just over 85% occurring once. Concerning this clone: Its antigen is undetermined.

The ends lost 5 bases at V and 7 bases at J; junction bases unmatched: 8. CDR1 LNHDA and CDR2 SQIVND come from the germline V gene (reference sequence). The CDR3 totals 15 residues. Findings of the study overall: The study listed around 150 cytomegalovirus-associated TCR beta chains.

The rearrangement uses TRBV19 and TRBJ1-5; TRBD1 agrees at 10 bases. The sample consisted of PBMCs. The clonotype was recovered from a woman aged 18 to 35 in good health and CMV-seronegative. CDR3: CASSPTGTGDQPQHF. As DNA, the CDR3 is TGTGCCAGTAGTCCTACCGGGACAGGGGACCAGCCCCAGCATTTT.